This T cell receptor beta chain was obtained from a study of blood T cells in healthy people across ages. Of note for this clonotype: The antigen remains undetermined.

PCR was performed a second time for about 7 to 12 cycles using a sample-barcoded 5' primer and a J-beta primer mix. TCRdb fed the 5' RACE reads into MiXCR, producing one record per CDR3 protein. The sample lists just over 800,000 distinct CDR3 sequences, about 59% occurring once. CDR1 SNHLY and CDR2 FYNNEI come from the germline V gene. This CDR3 has 16 amino acids. J was trimmed by 10 bases and V by 7 bases; bases with no gene match: 13. Notes on the study in general: It was found that TCR beta diversity correlated strongly with the percentage of naive T cells. Diversity estimated from one million T cells was considered an underestimate. Significant beta diversity loss was already apparent by age roughly 44, declining roughly linearly.

Healthy Caucasian individuals from Russia aged roughly 6 to 90 were enrolled as donors. This receptor was taken from a young man in good health. The specimen sequenced was blood. The chain links TRBV2 to TRBJ2-1; 13 positions agree with TRBD2. The CDR3 DNA reads TGTGCCAGCAAAAAGACACTAGCGGGGGGGCCAGGGGAGCAGTTCTTC. Translating it yields CASKKTLAGGPGEQFF.